The entry below gives a single T cell receptor beta chain sequence along with its context. Its antigen target is currently unknown. No much larger clonotype is one base removed from it; base qualities were not supplied. For memory conventional CD4 T cells, the sort was based on CD4+ CD45RA- CD25- cells. Whether a tumor-draining lymph node counted as invaded or non-invaded depended on the presence or absence of metastatic tumor cells. Before staining and sorting, T cells were pre-enriched using a Miltenyi Pan T Cell isolation kit. Immunohistochemistry for estrogen receptor, progesterone receptor, HER2 and Ki-67 was used to characterize the primary tumors. Within a few hours after surgery, the fresh surgical tissue was processed by cutting it into small fragments. The tissue fragments were digested enzymatically for 20 to 25 minutes with Liberase TL plus DNase and were then passed through a 40-micrometer strainer. Sorting used a BD FACS Aria II with about 96-99% purity, after DAPI live/dead staining. The sorted cells were lysed in TCL buffer, and a Norgen Single Cell RNA purification kit, including DNase treatment, was used to purify the RNA.

These data are taken from a study of draining lymph node invasion in breast cancer (dated by TCRdb to the early 2020s). Turning to the overall study: Nodal metastasis was diagnosed by histology and cytokeratin immunohistochemistry and confirmed by EpCAM/CD45 flow cytometry. Across breast cancer tissues, a separate targeted assay used bulk TCR-beta CDR3 sequencing to compare sorted memory regulatory T cells with memory conventional CD4 T cells. From every patient, the primary tumor plus matched non-invaded and tumor-invaded tumor-draining lymph nodes were collected, and both Treg and Tconv subsets were profiled. The separate targeted TCR sequencing included lymph nodes from five patients, and primary tumors were also sequenced for three of those five patients.

What the work shows at the level of the full study, not this receptor alone: Some of the top 100 tumor clones were detected in invaded and non-invaded nodes, suggesting recirculation between tumor and draining nodes. Per tissue, roughly 12-22% of Treg TCRs were found to be shared with Tconvs, and this sharing was interpreted as suggesting peripheral Treg induction. According to the targeted TCR-seq data, Tregs appeared to be more clonally expanded than Tconvs in every tissue, and both subsets had lower diversity in tumor than in lymph nodes. The data could not determine whether Treg conversion took place in a particular organ or whether converted Tregs recirculated between nodes and tumor. The tumor top-100 clone tracking analysis could be carried out in only a couple of patients. TCRs shared between the Treg and Tconv subsets were viewed as suggestive of, but not proof of, a common clonal origin.

The protocol used for the library was bulk RNA-seq. Sequencing instrument: Illumina HiSeq 2500. The source study handled its data this way. In the separate targeted TCR-seq dataset, CDR3 sequences were extracted from raw reads and quantified using MiXCR version 2.1.5 with default parameters. In the separate targeted TCR-seq dataset, TCR-beta clones were defined by the combination of V gene, J gene and CDR3 sequence. The separate targeted TCR-seq dataset was filtered by first dropping clones with fewer than three counts and then keeping only the 90% most strongly expressed clones in each sample. The separate targeted TCR-seq dataset calculated Treg-Tconv overlap for each tissue as the number of shared clones divided by the total number of Treg clones, multiplied by 100. TCRdb handled the public reads itself, with Q25 trimming in fastp and clone calling in MiXCR, and kept productive beta chains. Rows are unified per CDR3 protein, each entry keeping the most common DNA and genes. In this record, the V and J calls reflect TCRdb's handling and not the investigators' own analysis. The sample has over 3,500 distinct CDR3 sequences on record, roughly 78% of them singletons. The top ten clones comprise around 1.9% of the sample.

The sequenced sample consisted of sorted memory CD4+ effector T cells from a lymph node. What the cell subset or site label conveys for this sample: CD45RA-negative sorted CD4+ T cells (memory Tconv or effector/memory Treg). The receptor comes from a female donor with luminal breast cancer.

The DNA sequence is given as TGTGCCAGCAGCTTCGGGGGGGAAGAAGATACGCAGTATTTT. The encoded protein is CASSFGGEEDTQYF. The chain is made from TRBV12-3 or TRBV12-4 and TRBJ2-3, with 8 bases matching TRBD2. From its cysteine to its phenylalanine, the CDR3 spans 14 amino acids. The CDR3 DNA has 42 bases and is translated from base 1. Ends trimmed: V by 6 bases, J by 5 bases; bases unmatched to a gene: 7.